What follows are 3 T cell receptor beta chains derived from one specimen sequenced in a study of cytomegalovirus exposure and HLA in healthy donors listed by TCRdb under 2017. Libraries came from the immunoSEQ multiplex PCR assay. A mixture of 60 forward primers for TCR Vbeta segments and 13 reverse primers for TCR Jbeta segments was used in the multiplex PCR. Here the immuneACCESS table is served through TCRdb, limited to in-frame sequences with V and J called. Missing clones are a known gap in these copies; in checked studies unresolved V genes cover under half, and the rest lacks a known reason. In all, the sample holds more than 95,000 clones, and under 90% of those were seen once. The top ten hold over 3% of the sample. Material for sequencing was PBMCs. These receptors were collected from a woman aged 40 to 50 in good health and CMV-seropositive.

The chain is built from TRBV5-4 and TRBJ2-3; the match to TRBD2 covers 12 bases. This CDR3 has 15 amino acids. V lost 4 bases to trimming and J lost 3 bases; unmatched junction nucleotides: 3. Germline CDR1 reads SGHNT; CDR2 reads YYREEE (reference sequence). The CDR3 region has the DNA TGTGCCAGCAGCACCGGGACTAGCGGGACAGATACGCAGTATTTT. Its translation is CASSTGTSGTDTQYF.

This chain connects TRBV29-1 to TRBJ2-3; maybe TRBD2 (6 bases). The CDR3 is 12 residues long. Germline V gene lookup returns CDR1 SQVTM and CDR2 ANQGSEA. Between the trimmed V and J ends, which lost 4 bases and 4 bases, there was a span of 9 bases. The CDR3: CSVVGEADTQYF. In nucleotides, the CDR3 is TGCAGCGTTGTTGGGGAGGCAGATACGCAGTATTTT.

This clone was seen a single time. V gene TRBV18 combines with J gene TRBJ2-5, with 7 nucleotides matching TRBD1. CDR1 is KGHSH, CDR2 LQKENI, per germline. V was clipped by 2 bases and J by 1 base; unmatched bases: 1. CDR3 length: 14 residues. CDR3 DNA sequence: TGTGCCAGCTCACCAAACAGGGGCCAAGAGACCCAGTACTTC. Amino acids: CASSPNRGQETQYF.